This TCR beta chain was sequenced in a study of blood T cell repertoires in COVID-19. In the study overall: PBMCs, B-cell-depleted T cells, or T cells provided the cDNA or gDNA that made up the material.

Trimming removed 1 base from V and 7 bases from J, with 7 bases in between. The germline V gene encodes CDR1 LNHDA and CDR2 SQIVND (reference sequence). CDR3 length: 12 residues. Sequencing used immunoSEQ multiplex PCR; TCRdb keeps in-frame clones, though not all of them. The repertoire holds 23,000 or so clones, with more than 70% as singletons. J is TRBJ1-1 and V is TRBV19; D is unclear. Sequenced sample: peripheral blood. The receptor comes from a human donor with active COVID-19. The donor label of this sample is uncertain. For the CDR3, the DNA is TGTGCCAGTAGTATAGGGACTTTTGAAGCTTTCTTT. It specifies CASSIGTFEAFF.